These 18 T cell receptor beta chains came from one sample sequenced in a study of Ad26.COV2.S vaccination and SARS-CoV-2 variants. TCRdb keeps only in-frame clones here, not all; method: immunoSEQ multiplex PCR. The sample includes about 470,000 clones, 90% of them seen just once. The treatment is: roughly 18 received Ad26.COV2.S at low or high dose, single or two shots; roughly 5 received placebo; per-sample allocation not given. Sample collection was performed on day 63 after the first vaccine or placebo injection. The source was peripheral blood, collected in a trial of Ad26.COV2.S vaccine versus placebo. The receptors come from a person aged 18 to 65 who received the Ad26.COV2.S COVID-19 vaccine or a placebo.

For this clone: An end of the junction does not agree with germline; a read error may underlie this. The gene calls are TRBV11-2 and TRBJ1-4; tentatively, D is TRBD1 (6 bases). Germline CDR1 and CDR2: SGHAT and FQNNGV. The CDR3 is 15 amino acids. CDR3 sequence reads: CASNLGLQGIEKLFF. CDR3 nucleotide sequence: TGTGCCAGCAACTTAGGATTACAGGGAATAGAAAAACTGTTTTTT.

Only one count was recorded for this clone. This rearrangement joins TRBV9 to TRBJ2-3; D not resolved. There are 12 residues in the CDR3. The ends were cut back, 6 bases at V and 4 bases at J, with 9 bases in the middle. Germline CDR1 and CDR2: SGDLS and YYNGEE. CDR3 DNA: TGTGCCAGCAATCTTGGGGCAGATACGCAGTATTTT. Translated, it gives CASNLGADTQYF.

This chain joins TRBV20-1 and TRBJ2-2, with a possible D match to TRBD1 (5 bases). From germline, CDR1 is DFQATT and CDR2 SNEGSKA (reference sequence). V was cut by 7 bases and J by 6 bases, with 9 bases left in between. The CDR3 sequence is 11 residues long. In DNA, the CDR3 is TGCAGTGGTCAGGGCGCCGGGGAGCTGTTTTTT. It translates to CSGQGAGELFF.

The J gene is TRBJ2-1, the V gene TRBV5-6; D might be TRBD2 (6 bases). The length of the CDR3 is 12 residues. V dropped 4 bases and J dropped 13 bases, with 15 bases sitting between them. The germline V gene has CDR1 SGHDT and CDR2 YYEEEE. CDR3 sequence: CASSPGGGVQFF. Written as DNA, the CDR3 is TGTGCCAGCAGCCCTGGTGGAGGGGTACAGTTCTTC.

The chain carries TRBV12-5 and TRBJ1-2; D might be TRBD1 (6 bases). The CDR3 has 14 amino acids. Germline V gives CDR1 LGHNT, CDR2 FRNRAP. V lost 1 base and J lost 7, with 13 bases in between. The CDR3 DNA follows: TGTGCTAGTGGTTTGGCACAGGGCAGGGGTGGCTACACCTTC. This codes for CASGLAQGRGGYTF.

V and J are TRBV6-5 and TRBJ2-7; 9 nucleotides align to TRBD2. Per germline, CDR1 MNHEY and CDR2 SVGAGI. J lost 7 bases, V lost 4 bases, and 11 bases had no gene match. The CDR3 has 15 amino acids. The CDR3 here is CASSSIIAGVGEQYF. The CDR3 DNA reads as TGTGCCAGCAGTTCCATAATAGCGGGAGTGGGGGAGCAGTACTTC.

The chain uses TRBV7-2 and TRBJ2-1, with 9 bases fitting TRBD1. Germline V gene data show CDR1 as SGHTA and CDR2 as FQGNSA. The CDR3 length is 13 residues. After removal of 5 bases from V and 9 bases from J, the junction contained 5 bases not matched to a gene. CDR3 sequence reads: CASSRDRAAEQFF. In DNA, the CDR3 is TGTGCCAGCAGCCGGGACAGGGCGGCTGAGCAGTTCTTC.

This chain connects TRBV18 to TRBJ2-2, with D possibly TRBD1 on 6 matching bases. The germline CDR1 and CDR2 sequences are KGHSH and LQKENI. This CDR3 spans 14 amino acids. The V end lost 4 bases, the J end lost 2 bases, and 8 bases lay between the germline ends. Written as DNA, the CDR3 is TGTGCCAGCTCACGGGACATAAACACCGGGGAGCTGTTTTTT. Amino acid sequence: CASSRDINTGELFF.

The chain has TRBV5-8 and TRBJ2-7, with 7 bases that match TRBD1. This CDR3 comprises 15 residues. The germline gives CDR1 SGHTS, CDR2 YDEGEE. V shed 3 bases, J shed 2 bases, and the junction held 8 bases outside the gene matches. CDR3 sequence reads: CASSSLGTETYEQYF. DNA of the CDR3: TGTGCCAGCAGCTCCCTGGGGACAGAAACCTACGAGCAGTACTTC. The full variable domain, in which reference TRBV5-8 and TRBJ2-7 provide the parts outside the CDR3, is EAGVTQSPTHLIKTRGQQATLRCSPISGHTSVYWYQQALGLGLQFLLWYDEGEERNRGNFPPRFSGRQFPNYSSELNVNALELEDSALYLCASSSLGTETYEQYFGPGTRLTVT.

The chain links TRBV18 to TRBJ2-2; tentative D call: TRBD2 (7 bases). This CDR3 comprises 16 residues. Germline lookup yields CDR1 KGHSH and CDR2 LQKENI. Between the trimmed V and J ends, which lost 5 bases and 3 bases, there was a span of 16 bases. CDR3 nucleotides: TGTGCCAGCTCAGTGCGGGGGCGCGGAGACACCGGGGAGCTGTTTTTT. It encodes CASSVRGRGDTGELFF.

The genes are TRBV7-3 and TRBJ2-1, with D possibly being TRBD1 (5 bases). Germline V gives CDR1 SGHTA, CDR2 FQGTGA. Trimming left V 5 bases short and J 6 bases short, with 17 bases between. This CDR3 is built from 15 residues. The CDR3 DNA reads TGTGCCAGCAGCAGAAGAAGGGGCGGTTCCAATGAGCAGTTCTTC. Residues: CASSRRRGGSNEQFF.

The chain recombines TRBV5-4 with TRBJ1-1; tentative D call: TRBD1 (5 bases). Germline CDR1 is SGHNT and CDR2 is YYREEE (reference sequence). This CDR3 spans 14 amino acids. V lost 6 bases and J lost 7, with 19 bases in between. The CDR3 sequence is CASTTQGRRNEAFF. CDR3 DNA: TGTGCCAGCACGACTCAGGGCCGGCGGAATGAAGCTTTCTTT.

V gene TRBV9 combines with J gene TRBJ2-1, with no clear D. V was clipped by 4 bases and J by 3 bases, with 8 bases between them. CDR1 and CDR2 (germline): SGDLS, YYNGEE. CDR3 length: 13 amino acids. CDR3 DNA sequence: TGTGCCAGCAGCCCAGAAAGCTACAATGAGCAGTTCTTC. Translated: CASSPESYNEQFF.

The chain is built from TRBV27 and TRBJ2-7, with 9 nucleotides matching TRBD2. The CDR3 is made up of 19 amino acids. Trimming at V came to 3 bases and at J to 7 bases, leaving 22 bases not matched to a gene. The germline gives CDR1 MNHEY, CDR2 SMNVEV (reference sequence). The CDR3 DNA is TGTGCCAGCAGTTTTCGCGGGACGTCTGCGGGAGGGCCGATCCTAGAGCAGTACTTC. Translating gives CASSFRGTSAGGPILEQYF.

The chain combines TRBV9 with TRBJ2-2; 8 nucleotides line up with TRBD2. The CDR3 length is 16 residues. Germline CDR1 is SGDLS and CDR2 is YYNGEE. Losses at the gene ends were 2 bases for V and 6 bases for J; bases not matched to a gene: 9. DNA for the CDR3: TGTGCCAGCAGCGTCACTAGCGGTCAAGTGGCCGGGGAGCTGTTTTTT. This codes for CASSVTSGQVAGELFF.

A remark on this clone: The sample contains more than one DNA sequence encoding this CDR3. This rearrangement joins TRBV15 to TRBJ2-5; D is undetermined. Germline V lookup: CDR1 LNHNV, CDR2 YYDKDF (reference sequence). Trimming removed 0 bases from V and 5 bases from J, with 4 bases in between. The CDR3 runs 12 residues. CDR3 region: CATSREPETQYF. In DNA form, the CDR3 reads TGTGCCACCAGCAGAGAACCGGAGACCCAGTACTTC.

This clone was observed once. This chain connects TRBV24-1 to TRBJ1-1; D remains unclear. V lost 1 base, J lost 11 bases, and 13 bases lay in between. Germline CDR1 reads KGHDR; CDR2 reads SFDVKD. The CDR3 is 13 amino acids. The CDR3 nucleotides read TGTGCCACCAGTGATTTCGGTTTGGGGTGGGCTTTCTTT. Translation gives CATSDFGLGWAFF.

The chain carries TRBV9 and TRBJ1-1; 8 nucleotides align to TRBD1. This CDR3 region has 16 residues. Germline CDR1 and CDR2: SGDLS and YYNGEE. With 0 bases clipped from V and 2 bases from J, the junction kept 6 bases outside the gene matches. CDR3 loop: CASSVDLTGVNTEAFF. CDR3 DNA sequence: TGTGCCAGCAGCGTAGATTTGACAGGGGTAAACACTGAAGCTTTCTTT.